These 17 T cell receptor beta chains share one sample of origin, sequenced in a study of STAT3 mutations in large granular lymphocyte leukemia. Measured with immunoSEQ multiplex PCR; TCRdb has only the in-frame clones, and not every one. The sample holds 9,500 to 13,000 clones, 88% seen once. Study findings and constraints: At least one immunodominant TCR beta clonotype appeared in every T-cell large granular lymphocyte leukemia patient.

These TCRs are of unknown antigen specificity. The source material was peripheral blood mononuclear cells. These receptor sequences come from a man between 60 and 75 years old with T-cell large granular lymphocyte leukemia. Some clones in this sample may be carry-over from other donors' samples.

DNA of the CDR3: TGTGCCAGCAGTGAATCCAGGGGGGGCTACACCTTC. Translating it yields CASSESRGGYTF. The chain links TRBV25-1 to TRBJ1-2; 7 positions match TRBD1. Trimming cost V 1 base and J 8 bases; bases outside gene matches: 1. Germline V gives CDR1 MGHDK, CDR2 SYGVNS. The CDR3 consists of 12 residues.

The CDR3: CASSGPGVRQPQHF. The CDR3 DNA follows: TGTGCCAGCAGCGGCCCAGGGGTACGACAGCCCCAGCATTTT. The rearrangement links TRBV9 to TRBJ1-5; D perhaps matches TRBD1 (6 bases). The germline CDR1 and CDR2 sequences are SGDLS and YYNGEE. CDR3 size: 14 residues. Trimming shortened V by 3 bases and J by 7 bases, and 14 bases separated the two germline ends.

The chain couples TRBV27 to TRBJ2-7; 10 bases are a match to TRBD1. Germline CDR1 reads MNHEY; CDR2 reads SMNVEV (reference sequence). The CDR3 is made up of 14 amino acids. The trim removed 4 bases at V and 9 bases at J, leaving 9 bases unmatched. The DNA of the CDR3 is TGTGCCAGCAGTTCCGGGACAGGGGTACCCGCGCAGTACTTC. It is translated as CASSSGTGVPAQYF.

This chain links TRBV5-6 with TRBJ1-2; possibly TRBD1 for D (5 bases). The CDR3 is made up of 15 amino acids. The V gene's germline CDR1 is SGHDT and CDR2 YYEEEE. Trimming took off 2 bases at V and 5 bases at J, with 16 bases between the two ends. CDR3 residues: CASSFFHGTVYGYTF. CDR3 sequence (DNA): TGTGCCAGCAGCTTCTTCCACGGGACTGTGTATGGCTACACCTTC.

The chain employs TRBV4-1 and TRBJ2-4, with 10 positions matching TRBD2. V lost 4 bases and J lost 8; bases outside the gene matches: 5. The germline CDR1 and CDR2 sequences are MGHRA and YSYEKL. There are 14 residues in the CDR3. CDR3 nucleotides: TGCGCCAGCAGCCCGGGACTAGCGAAAGACATTCAGTACTTC. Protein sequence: CASSPGLAKDIQYF.

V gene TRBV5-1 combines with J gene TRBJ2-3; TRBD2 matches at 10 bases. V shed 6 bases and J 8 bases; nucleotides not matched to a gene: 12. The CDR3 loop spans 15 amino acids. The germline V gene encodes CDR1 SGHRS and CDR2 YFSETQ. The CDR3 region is CASIGGLAGDGTQYF. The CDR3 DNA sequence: TGCGCCAGCATCGGGGGGCTAGCGGGAGACGGTACGCAGTATTTT.

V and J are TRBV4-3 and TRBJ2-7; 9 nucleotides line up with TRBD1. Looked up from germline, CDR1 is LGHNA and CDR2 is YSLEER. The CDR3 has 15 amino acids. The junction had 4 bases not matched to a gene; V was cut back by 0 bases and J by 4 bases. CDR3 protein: CASSQDLQGAYEQYF. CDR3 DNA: TGCGCCAGCAGCCAAGATTTACAGGGGGCATACGAGCAGTACTTC.

The DNA of the CDR3 is TGTGCCAGCAGCGTAATGGACAGGACCGAGGGGGGCTACACCTTC. Its protein is CASSVMDRTEGGYTF. The chain carries TRBV9 and TRBJ1-2; 7 positions match TRBD1. Germline CDR1 is SGDLS and CDR2 is YYNGEE. The CDR3 covers 15 residues. Losses at the gene ends were 1 base for V and 8 bases for J; bases not matched to a gene: 11.

The CDR3, as DNA: TGTGCCAGCTCACCGGGTTCGGGGGAATATTCACCCCTCCACTTT. Protein product: CASSPGSGEYSPLHF. V gene TRBV18 combines with J gene TRBJ1-6, with a possible D match to TRBD1 (5 bases). Germline CDR1 is KGHSH and CDR2 is LQKENI. The V and J ends lost 3 bases and 8 bases respectively, with 14 bases between them. The CDR3 covers 15 residues.

CDR3 amino acids: CASSYSGQRTTEAFF. Written as DNA, the CDR3 is TGTGCCAGCAGTTACTCAGGACAGCGGACGACTGAAGCTTTCTTT. J is TRBJ1-1 and V is TRBV6-5; weak D call: TRBD1 (6 bases). This CDR3 contains 15 residues. V lost 0 bases and J 5 bases, leaving 13 bases between the germline ends. Germline assignment: CDR1 MNHEY and CDR2 SVGAGI.

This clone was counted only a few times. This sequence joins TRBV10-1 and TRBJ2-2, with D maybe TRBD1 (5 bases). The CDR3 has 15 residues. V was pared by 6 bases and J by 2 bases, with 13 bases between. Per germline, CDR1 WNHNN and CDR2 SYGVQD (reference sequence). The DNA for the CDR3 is TGCGCCAGCAGCCCCAGGGAAACTAACACCGGGGAGCTGTTTTTT. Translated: CASSPRETNTGELFF.

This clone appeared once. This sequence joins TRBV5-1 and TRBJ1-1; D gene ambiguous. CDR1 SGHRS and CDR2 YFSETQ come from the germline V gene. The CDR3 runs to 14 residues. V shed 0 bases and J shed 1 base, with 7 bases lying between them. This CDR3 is CASSLERSNTEAFF. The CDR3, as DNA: TGCGCCAGCAGCTTGGAACGGTCGAACACTGAAGCTTTCTTT.

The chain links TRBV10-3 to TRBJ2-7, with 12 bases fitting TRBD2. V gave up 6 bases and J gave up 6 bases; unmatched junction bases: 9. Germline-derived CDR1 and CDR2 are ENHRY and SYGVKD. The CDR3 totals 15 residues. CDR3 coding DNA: TGTGCCATCAGGATGGGACTAGCGGGCCAGGGCGAGCAGTACTTC. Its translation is CAIRMGLAGQGEQYF.

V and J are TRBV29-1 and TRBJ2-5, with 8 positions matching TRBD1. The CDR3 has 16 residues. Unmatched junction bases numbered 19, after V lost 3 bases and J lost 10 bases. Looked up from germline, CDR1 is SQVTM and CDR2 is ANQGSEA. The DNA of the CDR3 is TGCAGCGTTGACCGAGTAGGGCAGGGGGCCTATTCGGACCAGTACTTC. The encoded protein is CSVDRVGQGAYSDQYF.

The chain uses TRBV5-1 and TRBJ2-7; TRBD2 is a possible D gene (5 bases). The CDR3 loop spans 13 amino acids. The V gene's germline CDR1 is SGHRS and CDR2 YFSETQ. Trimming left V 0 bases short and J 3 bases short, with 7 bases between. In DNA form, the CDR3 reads TGCGCCAGCAGCTTGGGGGAGAACTACGAGCAGTACTTC. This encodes CASSLGENYEQYF. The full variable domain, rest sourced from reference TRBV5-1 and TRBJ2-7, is KAGVTQTPRYLIKTRGQQVTLSCSPISGHRSVSWYQQTPGQGLQFLFEYFSETQRNKGNFPGRFSGRQFSNSRSEMNVSTLELGDSALYLCASSLGENYEQYFGPGTRLTVT.

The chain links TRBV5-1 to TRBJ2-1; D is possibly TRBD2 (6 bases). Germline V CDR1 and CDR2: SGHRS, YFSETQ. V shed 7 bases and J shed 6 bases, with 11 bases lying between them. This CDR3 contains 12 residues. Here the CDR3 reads CASALGGNEQFF. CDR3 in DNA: TGCGCCAGCGCCCTGGGGGGCAATGAGCAGTTCTTC.

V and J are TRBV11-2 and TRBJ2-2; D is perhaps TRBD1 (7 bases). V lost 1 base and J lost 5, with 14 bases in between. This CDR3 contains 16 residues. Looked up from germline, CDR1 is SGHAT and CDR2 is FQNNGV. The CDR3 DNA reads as TGTGCCAGCAGCTTAGGGAGGGGGCGTTATACCGGGGAGCTGTTTTTT. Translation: CASSLGRGRYTGELFF.